Presented here are 32 T cell receptor beta chains from one specimen sequenced in a study of human T cells and chemical hapten exposure. TCRdb re-called the RACE reads with MiXCR, one entry per CDR3 protein. Found here are tens of thousands of distinct CDR3 sequences, 9.5% to 13% of them singletons; the top ten hold 5.2%. Time point reported: pre-sensitization, week 0. Treatment defined: therapeutic diphenylcyclopropenone sensitization with weekly scalp DPC. The source material was whole blood, sampled in connection with sensitization to the hapten diphenylcyclopropenone (DPC). The receptors here all came from a woman aged 45-65 years with alopecia areata. Some clones in this sample may be carry-over from other donors' samples.

This clonotype came up many times. V is TRBV21-1 and J is TRBJ1-4; TRBD1, the table's D call, lacks a check against the DNA. TRBV21-1 is a pseudogene locus. This CDR3 has 18 residues. The CDR3 sequence is CASSKYGATEGRHEKLFF. Written as DNA, the CDR3 is TGTGCCAGCAGCAAATATGGGGCCACCGAGGGGAGACATGAAAAACTGTTTTTT.

This clonotype was observed a handful of times. The chain is built from TRBV4-2 and TRBJ2-7; 7 nucleotides align to TRBD2. The CDR3 is 17 residues long. J lost 2 bases, V lost 2 bases, and 12 bases had no gene match. Germline assignment: CDR1 LGHNA and CDR2 YNFKEQ. CDR3 nucleotides: TGTGCCAGCAGCCAAAGGGGAGGGAGGCTAGCTGCCTACGAGCAGTACTTC. This gives the protein CASSQRGGRLAAYEQYF.

This clonotype showed up many times. This chain uses TRBV6-5 with TRBJ2-1; 10 bases align to TRBD2. This CDR3 is built from 17 residues. Germline V gene lookup returns CDR1 MNHEY and CDR2 SVGAGI. The ends lost 0 bases at V and 7 bases at J; junction bases unmatched: 9. CDR3 protein: CASSYSGTSASGNEQFF. CDR3 sequence (DNA): TGTGCCAGCAGTTACTCCGGGACTAGCGCCTCTGGGAATGAGCAGTTCTTC.

The sample holds many counts of this clonotype. The chain carries TRBV19 and TRBJ1-2, with D possibly TRBD1 on 6 matching bases. CDR3 length: 14 amino acids. Looked up from germline, CDR1 is LNHDA and CDR2 is SQIVND (reference sequence). With 6 bases removed from V and 7 bases from J, the gap between germline ends came to 18 bases. CDR3 in amino acids: CASRPGGQTGGYTF. In DNA form, the CDR3 reads TGTGCCAGTAGGCCAGGAGGACAGACTGGTGGCTACACCTTC.

This chain uses TRBV14 with TRBJ1-5; 7 nucleotides match TRBD1. Germline V lookup: CDR1 SGHDN, CDR2 FVKESK. J gave up 4 bases and V 1 base, and 1 base lay outside the gene matches. CDR3 length: 14 residues. CDR3 sequence: CASSQGTGNQPQHF. The CDR3 DNA is TGTGCCAGCAGCCAAGGGACAGGAAATCAGCCCCAGCATTTT.

The chain joins TRBV18 to TRBJ2-5, with D unresolved. The CDR3 covers 13 residues. Germline V gives CDR1 KGHSH, CDR2 LQKENI. The CDR3 protein is CVTTLTGQETQYF. DNA for the CDR3: TGTGTCACCACACTTACGGGCCAAGAGACCCAGTACTTC.

This chain links TRBV10-3 with TRBJ2-7; D perhaps matches TRBD2 (5 bases). Germline CDR1 and CDR2: ENHRY and SYGVKD. Trimming took 6 bases from V and 5 from J, leaving 20 bases between them. The CDR3 loop spans 15 amino acids. CDR3 amino acids: CAIRDPLTPRDEQYF. As DNA, the CDR3 is TGTGCCATCAGGGACCCCTTGACACCGAGGGACGAGCAGTACTTC.

This clonotype was counted many times. This chain joins TRBV19 and TRBJ1-5, with D unclear. CDR1 LNHDA and CDR2 SQIVND come from the germline V gene (reference sequence). This CDR3 spans 15 amino acids. The V and J ends lost 5 bases and 3 bases respectively, with 14 bases between them. The DNA of the CDR3 is TGTGCCAGTAGTTCCTTCCCGGGAGTCAATCAGCCCCAGCATTTT. Protein: CASSSFPGVNQPQHF.

The rearrangement links TRBV5-1 to TRBJ2-5, with D possibly TRBD1 on 6 matching bases. Trimming took 2 bases from V and 1 from J, leaving 15 bases between them. Per germline, CDR1 SGHRS and CDR2 YFSETQ. The length of the CDR3 is 16 residues. CDR3 DNA sequence: TGCGCCAGCAGCTTAGAGGGGGAACTAGTCCAAGAGACCCAGTACTTC. Protein: CASSLEGELVQETQYF.

Many counts were recorded for this clonotype. The chain joins TRBV7-3 to TRBJ2-1; 10 positions agree with TRBD2. CDR1 and CDR2 from the germline V gene are SGHTA and FQGTGA. V lost 4 bases to trimming and J lost 2 bases; unmatched junction nucleotides: 5. This CDR3 has 16 residues. CDR3 region: CASSSDSGGPYNEQFF. CDR3 DNA sequence: TGTGCCAGCAGCTCGGATAGCGGGGGGCCCTACAATGAGCAGTTCTTC.

This sequence joins TRBV7-6 and TRBJ2-3, with D possibly being TRBD1 or TRBD2 (5 bases each). Germline V gene data show CDR1 as SGHVS and CDR2 as FNYEAQ. The V gene lost 3 bases and the J gene lost 4 bases, with 11 bases spanning the gap. The CDR3 is 14 residues long. The CDR3 nucleotides read TGTGCCAGCAGCTTTGGGGGTTCCTCAGATACGCAGTATTTT. Encoded protein: CASSFGGSSDTQYF.

This chain links TRBV14 with TRBJ2-7, with TRBD1 matching 7 bases. The CDR3 sequence is 15 residues long. CDR1 and CDR2 (germline): SGHDN, FVKESK. Germline trimming cut 0 bases from V and 1 base from J; bases unmatched to any gene: 3. In nucleotides, the CDR3 is TGTGCCAGCAGCCAAGATGTCAGGGGGTCCTACGAGCAGTACTTC. Translating gives CASSQDVRGSYEQYF.

In its sample, this clonotype was seen many times. This sequence joins TRBV6-1 and TRBJ2-3; D not resolved. The CDR3 has 13 residues. Trimming shortened V by 4 bases and J by 2 bases, and 7 bases separated the two germline ends. Germline V gives CDR1 MNHNS, CDR2 SASEGT. The CDR3 DNA follows: TGTGCCAGCAGTGTGCAGAACACAGATACGCAGTATTTT. Protein: CASSVQNTDTQYF.

This clonotype occurred many times. This chain joins TRBV28 and TRBJ1-5, with no clear D. CDR1 MDHEN and CDR2 SYDVKM come from the germline V gene. V was clipped by 2 bases and J by 2 bases, with 10 bases between them. The CDR3 contains 15 residues. The CDR3 loop is CASSLEGKGNQPQHF. CDR3 DNA: TGTGCCAGCAGTTTAGAGGGTAAGGGCAATCAGCCCCAGCATTTT.

The chain has TRBV7-2 and TRBJ1-6; D unresolved. Trimming stripped 5 bases from V and 3 bases from J, with 11 bases between. The germline V gene has CDR1 SGHTA and CDR2 FQGNSA. The CDR3 covers 15 residues. This CDR3 is CASSPTRNYNSPLHF. DNA of the CDR3: TGTGCCAGCAGCCCGACCCGGAACTATAATTCACCCCTCCACTTT.

This CDR3 is CASSLLGNEQFF. CDR3 DNA: TGCGCCAGCAGCCTCCTGGGGAATGAGCAGTTCTTC. This chain uses TRBV10-2 with TRBJ2-1; D ambiguous. In germline, CDR1 is WSHSY, CDR2 SAAADI. The CDR3 runs 12 residues. V lost 6 bases and J lost 7, with 10 bases in between.

This clonotype was seen many times. The chain has TRBV12-3 or TRBV12-4 and TRBJ1-2; D ambiguous. Trimming removed 0 bases from V and 2 bases from J, with 7 bases in between. The CDR3 consists of 14 residues. CDR3 nucleotide sequence: TGTGCCAGCAGTTTAGCAGAGAGAAACTATGGCTACACCTTC. It specifies CASSLAERNYGYTF.

This clonotype was seen repeatedly, ten times or more. This CDR3 reads CASTTGDRGPLYGYTF. CDR3 nucleotide sequence: TGTGCCAGCACCACGGGTGACAGGGGGCCTCTCTATGGCTACACCTTC. The chain links TRBV7-2 to TRBJ1-2; 10 positions agree with TRBD1. The V and J ends lost 7 bases and 4 bases, in that order; junction bases with no gene match: 12. There are 16 residues in the CDR3. The germline V gene has CDR1 SGHTA and CDR2 FQGNSA.

This clonotype appeared many times. The rearrangement joins TRBV20-1 to TRBJ2-5; D is undetermined. V lost 0 bases, J lost 3 bases, and 8 bases lay in between. In germline, CDR1 is DFQATT, CDR2 SNEGSKA (reference sequence). The CDR3 covers 13 residues. The CDR3 DNA reads TGCAGTGCTAGAGATCGGGTTAAAGAGACCCAGTACTTC. Protein sequence: CSARDRVKETQYF.

This clonotype was detected many times. The chain recombines TRBV28 with TRBJ2-7, with D unclear. This CDR3 is 15 amino acids long. Germline V lookup: CDR1 MDHEN, CDR2 SYDVKM. V was pared by 7 bases and J by 0 bases, with 16 bases between. CDR3 sequence (DNA): TGTGCCAGCACATACCCTGGGTTGAGCTCCTACGAGCAGTACTTC. Translating it yields CASTYPGLSSYEQYF.

The J gene is TRBJ2-1, the V gene TRBV4-2; 10 positions agree with TRBD2. Germline V CDR1 and CDR2: LGHNA, YNFKEQ. This CDR3 has 19 residues. Losses at the gene ends were 4 bases for V and 3 bases for J; bases not matched to a gene: 15. The CDR3 loop reads CASSLKPSGGAESYNEQFF. CDR3 DNA: TGTGCCAGCAGCCTCAAGCCGAGCGGGGGGGCTGAAAGCTACAATGAGCAGTTCTTC.

The genes are TRBV7-6 and TRBJ2-7, with 14 bases matching TRBD2. Per germline, CDR1 SGHVS and CDR2 FNYEAQ. The CDR3 sequence is 15 residues long. V trimming: 4 bases; J trimming: 6 bases; junction bases outside the gene matches: 5. CDR3: CASSSTSGRASEQYF. CDR3 DNA sequence: TGTGCCAGCAGCTCGACTAGCGGGAGGGCCTCCGAGCAGTACTTC.

This chain links TRBV29-1 with TRBJ2-3; D call uncertain. This CDR3 contains 11 residues. Germline V gives CDR1 SQVTM, CDR2 ANQGSEA. Trimming shortened V by 4 bases and J by 2 bases, and 4 bases separated the two germline ends. The CDR3 region is CSVGDTDTQYF. As DNA, the CDR3 is TGCAGCGTTGGGGACACAGATACGCAGTATTTT.

The rearrangement uses TRBV12-3 or TRBV12-4 and TRBJ1-5; D gene uncertain. There are 13 residues in the CDR3. The germline V and J ends were trimmed by 5 bases and 4 bases, with 9 bases remaining between them. CDR3 sequence (DNA): TGTGCCAGCAGTCCCCGTCAGAATCAGCCCCAGCATTTT. Its protein product is CASSPRQNQPQHF.

This clonotype was seen only once. This sequence joins TRBV27 and TRBJ2-3; D may be TRBD2 (9 bases). This CDR3 has 21 residues. CDR1 is MNHEY, CDR2 SMNVEV, per germline (reference sequence). Trimming took off 5 bases at V and 1 base at J, with 31 bases between the two ends. CDR3 DNA: TGTGCCAGCAGTCTCCGACAGGGGAATAGCGGGAGAAGGTTTGGCACAGATACGCAGTATTTT. Residues: CASSLRQGNSGRRFGTDTQYF.

This clonotype was recorded many times. The chain uses TRBV20-1 and TRBJ1-1, with D unresolved. The germline V and J ends were trimmed by 0 bases and 1 base, with 9 bases remaining between them. From germline, CDR1 is DFQATT and CDR2 SNEGSKA (reference sequence). The CDR3 runs to 14 residues. The CDR3 loop reads CSARDRTRNTEAFF. Here the CDR3 DNA reads TGCAGTGCTAGAGATAGGACGAGGAACACTGAAGCTTTCTTT.

This clonotype was seen repeatedly, ten times or more. The rearrangement uses TRBV12-3 or TRBV12-4 and TRBJ2-7; D possibly corresponds to TRBD2 (8 bases). V gave up 6 bases and J gave up 2 bases, with 14 bases separating them. The CDR3 totals 14 residues. The CDR3 spells CASRTGGTAYEQYF. The CDR3, as DNA: TGTGCCAGCAGAACGGGGGGGACAGCCTACGAGCAGTACTTC.

CDR3 protein: CASRHPDGQETQYF. The CDR3 DNA reads TGCGCCAGCCGCCACCCGGACGGCCAAGAGACCCAGTACTTC. This rearrangement joins TRBV5-1 to TRBJ2-5, with D unresolved. The CDR3 extends over 14 amino acids. V lost 7 bases, J lost 1 base, and 14 bases lay in between. Germline assignment: CDR1 SGHRS and CDR2 YFSETQ.

This clonotype was observed a few times. V usage is TRBV28 and J usage is TRBJ2-7; the match to TRBD1 covers 8 bases. Germline assignment: CDR1 MDHEN and CDR2 SYDVKM. V lost 3 bases to trimming and J lost 5 bases; unmatched junction nucleotides: 9. The CDR3 consists of 15 residues. CDR3 DNA sequence: TGTGCCAGCAGTTTTGGGGGGACAGGTAGCGACGAGCAGTACTTC. This sequence encodes CASSFGGTGSDEQYF.

Ten or more counts support this clonotype. The chain combines TRBV7-2 with TRBJ2-3; the D is unclear. The CDR3 extends over 16 amino acids. Trimming stripped 5 bases from V and 6 bases from J, with 21 bases between. Germline CDR1 reads SGHTA; CDR2 reads FQGNSA. CDR3 residues: CASSPQLVTLRDTQYF. In nucleotides, the CDR3 is TGTGCCAGCAGCCCCCAATTGGTGACCCTTAGGGATACGCAGTATTTT.

This clonotype was seen repeatedly, ten times or more. The rearrangement joins TRBV18 to TRBJ2-1; 10 nucleotides match TRBD1. V shed 2 bases and J 0 bases; nucleotides not matched to a gene: 7. This CDR3 comprises 18 residues. Germline CDR1 reads KGHSH; CDR2 reads LQKENI. CDR3 sequence: CASSPRDRGPSSYNEQFF. DNA of the CDR3: TGTGCCAGCTCACCAAGGGACAGGGGCCCGAGCTCCTACAATGAGCAGTTCTTC.

This clonotype was seen more than once but under ten times. The V and J genes are TRBV20-1 and TRBJ2-2; D not certain. CDR1 and CDR2 (germline): DFQATT, SNEGSKA (reference sequence). The CDR3 extends over 14 amino acids. V lost 2 bases and J 1 base, leaving 8 bases between the germline ends. The CDR3 sequence is CSARNGQNTGELFF. As DNA, the CDR3 is TGCAGTGCTAGAAACGGGCAGAACACCGGGGAGCTGTTTTTT.